This note documents a single T cell receptor (beta chain) sequence. PCR was performed using 60 Vbeta and 13 Jbeta primers. Using immunoSEQ multiplex PCR, the repertoire was profiled, and TCRdb retains in-frame clones only, with some absent. The repertoire has approximately 170,000 clones, 70% to 80% of them found once; the top ten carry 0.6% to 0.9%. This record comes from a study of cytomegalovirus exposure and HLA in healthy donors. Overall study context: Earlier findings included roughly 120 million unique TCR beta sequences obtained from about 180 million T cells.

Germline V gene lookup returns CDR1 SEHNR and CDR2 FQNEAQ (reference sequence). The trim removed 5 bases at V and 6 bases at J, leaving 11 bases unmatched. The CDR3 is 15 residues long. The sequenced material came from PBMCs. The rearrangement links TRBV7-9 to TRBJ1-1; 8 nucleotides agree with TRBD1. This receptor was identified in a female donor in good health and CMV-seronegative. DNA for the CDR3: TGTGCCAGCAGCCCCCCAGGACAGGGAGTCGCTGAAGCTTTCTTT. This encodes CASSPPGQGVAEAFF. The complete variable domain, with remaining parts taken from reference TRBV7-9 and TRBJ1-1, reads DTGVSQNPRHKITKRGQNVTFRCDPISEHNRLYWYRQTLGQGPEFLTYFQNEAQLEKSRLLSDRFSAERPKGSFSTLEIQRTEQGDSAMYLCASSPPGQGVAEAFFGQGTRLTVV.